The present TCR beta chain was sequenced within a study of regulatory T cells in long-lasting Graves disease. Study-level points and caveats: Study was limited to peripheral blood, excluding thyroid tissue. There was favoring of TRBV28, TRBJ1-2 and TRBJ2-5 in persistent disease.

The CDR3 sequence is 15 residues long. Germline CDR1 MDHEN, CDR2 SYDVKM. V lost 5 bases to trimming and J lost 1 base, with 15 bases between them. Time point here: persistent/refractory GD, antithyroid drugs over 5 years with positive TRAb. The TCR library was made from RNA extracted from PBMCs. Patients with Graves' disease were diagnosed by American Thyroid Association guidelines. This clonotype was counted at least ten times. Its antigen is not identified. For TCR beta, libraries came from iRepertoire HTBI primers and Arm-PCR of CDR3 regions. Per the original methods: The samples yielded roughly 60 TRBV and about 15 TRBJ segments. MiXCR, run by TCRdb on the multiplex PCR reads, gives a single entry per CDR3 protein. Here the V and J calls rest on TCRdb's processing, not on the authors' analysis. The profile shows about 460,000 distinct CDR3 sequences, roughly 23% of them singletons.

V gene TRBV28 combines with J gene TRBJ2-7, with D tentatively TRBD2 (7 bases). The clonotype originates from a female donor with Graves disease. The sample in question was peripheral blood mononuclear cells (PBMCs), obtained when the disease was refractory, from a patient treated with antithyroid drugs. This CDR3 is CASSPRRGGSYEQYF. The CDR3 DNA follows: TGTGCCAGCAGTCCTCGTAGGGGGGGTTCCTACGAGCAGTACTTC.